This T cell receptor beta chain stems from a study of vaccination effects on CD4 cells after COVID-19. Prior to sequencing, the ViraFEST assay stimulated PBMC with viral peptide pools, which expanded the antigen-specific CD4+ T cells. Investigators separated out CD4+ T cells once about 10 days of culture had passed. All study participants received two doses of BNT162b2 or mRNA-1273 vaccine. In the vaccine recipients, nucleocapsid antibodies were negative and there was no prior SARS-CoV-2 infection. Produced via immunoSEQ multiplex PCR; TCRdb's table is partial and in-frame only. Among tens of thousands of clones, approximately 78% were seen once, and the ten largest hold approximately 1.9%. Of note for this clone: No antigen is known for it.

Findings of the study overall: Infection- and vaccine-induced clones contracted markedly late after vaccination.

The V gene lost 5 bases and the J gene lost 5 bases, with 15 bases spanning the gap. Germline values: CDR1 LNHDA, CDR2 SQIVND (reference sequence). The CDR3 sequence is 14 residues long. The chain employs TRBV19 and TRBJ2-5; no definite D call. The receptor was derived from a human donor who received a COVID-19 vaccine. The specimen comprised CD4+ T cells from PBMCs cultured with HCoV-OC43 spike peptides, sampled after COVID-19 vaccination. Subset meaning: HCoV-OC43 spike overlapping peptide pool stimulation. The CDR3 DNA is TGTGCCAGTAGTCAAGGACGGCAAAGGGAGACCCAGTACTTC. Its translation is CASSQGRQRETQYF. Together with reference TRBV19 and TRBJ2-5, the CDR3 gives the full variable domain: DGGITQSPKYLFRKEGQNVTLSCEQNLNHDAMYWYRQDPGQGLRLIYYSQIVNDFQKGDIAEGYSVSREKKESFPLTVTSAQKNPTAFYLCASSQGRQRETQYFGPGTRLLVL.